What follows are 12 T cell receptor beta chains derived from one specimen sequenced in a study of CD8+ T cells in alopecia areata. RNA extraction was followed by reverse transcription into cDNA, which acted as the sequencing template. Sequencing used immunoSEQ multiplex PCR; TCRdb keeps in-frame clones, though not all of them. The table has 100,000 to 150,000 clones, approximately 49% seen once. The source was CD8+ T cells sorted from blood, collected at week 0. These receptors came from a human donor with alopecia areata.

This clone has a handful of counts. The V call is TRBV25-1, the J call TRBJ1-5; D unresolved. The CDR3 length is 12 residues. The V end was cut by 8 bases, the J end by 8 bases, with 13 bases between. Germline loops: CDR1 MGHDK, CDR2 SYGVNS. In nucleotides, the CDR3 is TGTGCCAGCGGGATGGGTAATGAGCCCCAGCATTTT. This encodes CASGMGNEPQHF.

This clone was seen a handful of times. CDR3 sequence: CASSLVPGELFF. CDR3 DNA sequence: TGTGCCAGCAGCTTGGTTCCCGGGGAGCTGTTTTTT. V is TRBV5-6 and J is TRBJ2-2; D unclear. This CDR3 has 12 amino acids. Germline values: CDR1 SGHDT, CDR2 YYEEEE. Trimming left V 0 bases short and J 6 bases short, with 3 bases between.

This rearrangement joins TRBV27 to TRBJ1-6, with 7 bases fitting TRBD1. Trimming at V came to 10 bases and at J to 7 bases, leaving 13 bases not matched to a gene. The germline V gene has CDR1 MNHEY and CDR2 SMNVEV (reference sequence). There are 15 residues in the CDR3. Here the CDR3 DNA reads TGTGCCACCTCAGAAGGGGCAGGGGGGAATTCACCCCTCCACTTT. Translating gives CATSEGAGGNSPLHF.

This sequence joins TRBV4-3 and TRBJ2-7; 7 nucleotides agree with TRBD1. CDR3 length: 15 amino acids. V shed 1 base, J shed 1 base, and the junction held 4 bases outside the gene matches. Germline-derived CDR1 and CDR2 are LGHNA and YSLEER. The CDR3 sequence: CASSQVLGQSYEQYF. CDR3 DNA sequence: TGCGCCAGCAGCCAAGTCTTGGGACAGTCCTACGAGCAGTACTTC.

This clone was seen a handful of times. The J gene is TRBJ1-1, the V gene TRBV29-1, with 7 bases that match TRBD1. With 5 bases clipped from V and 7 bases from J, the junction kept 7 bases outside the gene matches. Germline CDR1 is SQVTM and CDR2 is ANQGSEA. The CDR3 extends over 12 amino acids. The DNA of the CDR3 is TGCAGCGTTCGGGACAGCCACCTTGAAGCTTTCTTT. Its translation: CSVRDSHLEAFF.

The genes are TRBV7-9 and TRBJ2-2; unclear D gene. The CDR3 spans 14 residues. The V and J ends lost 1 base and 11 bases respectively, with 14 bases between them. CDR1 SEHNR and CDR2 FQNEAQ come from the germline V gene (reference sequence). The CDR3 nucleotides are TGTGCCAGCAGCTTAGACGGATCCGAAACTGAGCTGTTTTTT. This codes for CASSLDGSETELFF.

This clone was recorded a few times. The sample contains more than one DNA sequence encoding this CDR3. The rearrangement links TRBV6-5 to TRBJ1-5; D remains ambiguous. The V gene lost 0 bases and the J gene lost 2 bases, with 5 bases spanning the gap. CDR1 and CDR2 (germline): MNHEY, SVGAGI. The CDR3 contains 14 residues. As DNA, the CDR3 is TGTGCCAGCAGTTACTCTGAAGGCAATCAGCCCCAGCATTTT. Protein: CASSYSEGNQPQHF.

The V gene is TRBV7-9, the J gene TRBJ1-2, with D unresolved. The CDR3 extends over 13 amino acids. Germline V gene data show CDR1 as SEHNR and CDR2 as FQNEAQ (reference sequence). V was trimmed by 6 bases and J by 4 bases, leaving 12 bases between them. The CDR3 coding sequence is TGTGCCAGCAGAAACGGGTTGGCCTATGGCTACACCTTC. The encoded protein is CASRNGLAYGYTF.

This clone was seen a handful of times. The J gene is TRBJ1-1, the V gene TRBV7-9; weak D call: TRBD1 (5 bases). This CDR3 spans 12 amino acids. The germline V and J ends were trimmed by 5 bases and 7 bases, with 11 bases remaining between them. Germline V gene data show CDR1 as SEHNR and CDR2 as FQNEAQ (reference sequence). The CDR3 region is CASSPGDFEAFF. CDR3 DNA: TGTGCCAGCAGCCCCGGGGACTTTGAAGCTTTCTTT.

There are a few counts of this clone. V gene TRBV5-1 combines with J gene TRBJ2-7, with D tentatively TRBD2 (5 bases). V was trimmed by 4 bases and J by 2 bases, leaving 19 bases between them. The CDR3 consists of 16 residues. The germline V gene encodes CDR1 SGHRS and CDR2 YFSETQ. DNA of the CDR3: TGCGCCAGCAGCGTTGGGTCCGGAGGCTTGACCTACGAGCAGTACTTC. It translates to CASSVGSGGLTYEQYF.

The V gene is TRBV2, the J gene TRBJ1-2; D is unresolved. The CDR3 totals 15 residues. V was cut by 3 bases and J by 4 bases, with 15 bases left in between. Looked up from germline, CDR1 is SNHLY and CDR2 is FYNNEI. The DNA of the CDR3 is TGTGCCAGCAGTGAGTCCGTAGTCGCCACCTATGGCTACACCTTC. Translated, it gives CASSESVVATYGYTF. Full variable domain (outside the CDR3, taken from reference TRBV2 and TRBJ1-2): EPEVTQTPSHQVTQMGQEVILRCVPISNHLYFYWYRQILGQKVEFLVSFYNNEISEKSEIFDDQFSVERPDGSNFTLKIRSTKLEDSAMYFCASSESVVATYGYTFGSGTRLTVV.

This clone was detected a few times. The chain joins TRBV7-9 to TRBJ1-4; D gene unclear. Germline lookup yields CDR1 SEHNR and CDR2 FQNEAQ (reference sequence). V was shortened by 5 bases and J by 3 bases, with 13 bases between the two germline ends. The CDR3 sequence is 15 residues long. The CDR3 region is CASSRSRQANEKLFF. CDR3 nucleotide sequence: TGTGCCAGCAGCCGTAGTCGGCAGGCTAATGAAAAACTGTTTTTT. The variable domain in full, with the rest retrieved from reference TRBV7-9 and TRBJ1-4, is DTGVSQNPRHKITKRGQNVTFRCDPISEHNRLYWYRQTLGQGPEFLTYFQNEAQLEKSRLLSDRFSAERPKGSFSTLEIQRTEQGDSAMYLCASSRSRQANEKLFFGSGTQLSVL.